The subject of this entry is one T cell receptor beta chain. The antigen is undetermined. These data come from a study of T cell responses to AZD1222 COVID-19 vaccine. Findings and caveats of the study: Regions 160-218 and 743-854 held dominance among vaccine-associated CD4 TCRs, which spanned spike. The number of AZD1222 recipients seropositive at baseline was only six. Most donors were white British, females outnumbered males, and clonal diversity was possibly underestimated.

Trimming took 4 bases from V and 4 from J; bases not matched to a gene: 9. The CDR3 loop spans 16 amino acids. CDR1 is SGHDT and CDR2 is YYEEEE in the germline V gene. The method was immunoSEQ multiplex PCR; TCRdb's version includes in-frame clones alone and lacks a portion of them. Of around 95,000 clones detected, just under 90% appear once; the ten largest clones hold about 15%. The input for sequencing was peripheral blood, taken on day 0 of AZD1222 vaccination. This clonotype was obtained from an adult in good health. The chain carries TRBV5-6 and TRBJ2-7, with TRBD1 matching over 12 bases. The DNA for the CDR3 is TGTGCCAGCAGCCCTAGGGGACAGGGGGCGCTTTACGAGCAGTACTTC. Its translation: CASSPRGQGALYEQYF.